What follows are 26 T cell receptor beta chains derived from one specimen sequenced in a study of Ad26.COV2.S vaccination and SARS-CoV-2 variants. Treatment reported: around 19 received Ad26.COV2.S at low or high dose, single or two shots; 5 received placebo; per-sample allocation not given. After the first vaccine or placebo injection, samples were drawn on day 63. The protocol was immunoSEQ multiplex PCR, while the TCRdb copy is restricted to in-frame clones and leaves out a portion. The sample records hundreds of thousands of clones, about 89% being singletons. Sequences were derived from peripheral blood, sampled in a trial of Ad26.COV2.S vaccine versus placebo. The receptors come from a person aged 18 to 65 who received the Ad26.COV2.S COVID-19 vaccine or a placebo.

The rearrangement uses TRBV7-2 and TRBJ1-4; unclear D gene. CDR3 size: 17 residues. In germline, CDR1 is SGHTA, CDR2 FQGNSA. The ends were cut back, 2 bases at V and 4 bases at J, with 17 bases in the middle. This chain's CDR3 is CASSLWVSGGINEKLFF. The CDR3 DNA reads TGTGCCAGCAGCTTATGGGTCTCCGGAGGGATTAATGAAAAACTGTTTTTT.

This clone turned up a few times. The V and J genes are TRBV7-2 and TRBJ2-5, with D hard to call. The CDR3 extends over 11 amino acids. Germline loops: CDR1 SGHTA, CDR2 FQGNSA. The V end was cut by 2 bases, the J end by 5 bases, with 3 bases between. The CDR3 sequence is CASSLHETQYF. The DNA of the CDR3 is TGTGCCAGCAGCTTACACGAGACCCAGTACTTC.

V and J are TRBV11-2 and TRBJ2-2, with TRBD1 matching 7 bases. Germline CDR1 SGHAT, CDR2 FQNNGV. Trimming at V came to 7 bases and at J to 5 bases, leaving 13 bases not matched to a gene. This CDR3 is 16 amino acids long. The CDR3 protein is CASTGRNRGETGELFF. The CDR3 DNA sequence: TGTGCCAGCACCGGAAGAAACAGGGGAGAGACCGGGGAGCTGTTTTTT.

The chain recombines TRBV5-4 with TRBJ2-5; D not resolved. CDR3 length: 13 amino acids. Germline V gene data show CDR1 as SGHNT and CDR2 as YYREEE (reference sequence). Trimming removed 10 bases from V and 1 base from J, with 14 bases in between. The CDR3 sequence: CAVRALIQETQYF. Here the CDR3 DNA reads TGTGCCGTCCGGGCCCTTATCCAAGAGACCCAGTACTTC. The variable domain in full, with the rest retrieved from reference TRBV5-4 and TRBJ2-5, is ETGVTQSPTHLIKTRGQQVTLRCSSQSGHNTVSWYQQALGQGPQFIFQYYREEENGRGNFPPRFSGLQFPNYSSELNVNALELDDSALYLCAVRALIQETQYFGPGTRLLVL.

The rearrangement uses TRBV7-9 and TRBJ2-5; D is uncertain. Germline loops: CDR1 SEHNR, CDR2 FQNEAQ (reference sequence). The CDR3 sequence is 13 residues long. Trimming took 3 bases from V and 2 from J, leaving 7 bases between them. The chain's CDR3 is CASSFHRQETQYF. CDR3 bases: TGTGCCAGCAGCTTCCACCGGCAAGAGACCCAGTACTTC.

The chain couples TRBV5-1 to TRBJ2-7; 8 bases agree with TRBD1. With V trimmed by 0 bases and J by 4 bases, 6 bases remained unmatched. The CDR3 is made up of 15 amino acids. CDR1 and CDR2 from the germline V gene are SGHRS and YFSETQ. CDR3 sequence reads: CASSLAGQGLYEQYF. For the CDR3, the DNA is TGCGCCAGCAGCTTGGCCGGACAGGGTCTGTACGAGCAGTACTTC.

The chain carries TRBV13 and TRBJ2-2, with D tentatively TRBD1 (5 bases). This CDR3 is built from 16 residues. V was cut by 4 bases and J by 0 bases, with 12 bases left in between. In germline, CDR1 is PRHDT, CDR2 FYEKMQ (reference sequence). This CDR3 reads CASSSPDTANTGELFF. CDR3 DNA sequence: TGTGCCAGCAGCTCCCCGGACACAGCGAACACCGGGGAGCTGTTTTTT.

The chain carries TRBV27 and TRBJ2-7; 7 nucleotides match TRBD2. V gave up 5 bases and J gave up 5 bases; unmatched junction bases: 12. The CDR3 runs 15 residues. Germline CDR1 and CDR2: MNHEY and SMNVEV (reference sequence). CDR3 region: CASSRLLAGSNEQYF. CDR3 sequence (DNA): TGTGCCAGCAGTCGTCTCTTAGCGGGTTCTAACGAGCAGTACTTC.

This sequence joins TRBV7-9 and TRBJ2-7; D is unresolved. The germline V gene encodes CDR1 SEHNR and CDR2 FQNEAQ (reference sequence). The CDR3 consists of 11 residues. Deletions cut 5 bases from V and 4 bases from J, with 6 bases between. CDR3 nucleotides: TGTGCCAGCAGCGGTAATTACGAGCAGTACTTC. Residues: CASSGNYEQYF.

V is TRBV18 and J is TRBJ1-1, with a tentative D call TRBD1 (6 bases). The CDR3 is 16 residues long. Germline-derived CDR1 and CDR2 are KGHSH and LQKENI. Trimming left V 1 base short and J 7 bases short, with 19 bases between. The CDR3 region has the DNA TGTGCCAGCTCACCACAGGGGGGGGCGGATTTAGGTGAAGCTTTCTTT. It yields the protein CASSPQGGADLGEAFF.

This clone turned up a few times. The chain recombines TRBV7-9 with TRBJ1-3; TRBD1 aligns across 7 bases. J gave up 3 bases and V 5 bases, and 7 bases lay outside the gene matches. CDR3 size: 15 residues. Germline-derived CDR1 and CDR2 are SEHNR and FQNEAQ (reference sequence). DNA of the CDR3: TGTGCCAGCAGCCCGACAGGGAGTCTTGGAAACACCATATATTTT. Translation: CASSPTGSLGNTIYF.

This chain links TRBV18 with TRBJ2-7; unclear D gene. Germline assignment: CDR1 KGHSH and CDR2 LQKENI. The CDR3 has 13 residues. Deletions cut 1 base from V and 4 bases from J, with 8 bases between. The CDR3 loop is CASSPRESYEQYF. The CDR3 DNA is TGTGCCAGCTCACCACGGGAATCGTACGAGCAGTACTTC. Full variable domain (remainder filled in from reference TRBV18 and TRBJ2-7): NAGVMQNPRHLVRRRGQEARLRCSPMKGHSHVYWYRQLPEEGLKFMVYLQKENIIDESGMPKERFSAEFPKEGPSILRIQQVVRGDSAAYFCASSPRESYEQYFGPGTRLTVT.

The CDR3, as DNA: TGTGCCAGCAGTGGGACAGGGAGGTACACCGGGGAGCTGTTTTTT. Translating it yields CASSGTGRYTGELFF. The gene calls are TRBV5-8 and TRBJ2-2; 9 bases are shared with TRBD1. CDR3 size: 15 residues. With V trimmed by 5 bases and J by 3 bases, 5 bases remained unmatched. CDR1 is SGHTS and CDR2 is YDEGEE in the germline V gene.

This chain connects TRBV4-2 to TRBJ2-2; D is uncertain. The V end lost 4 bases, the J end lost 3 bases, and 9 bases lay between the germline ends. Germline V CDR1 and CDR2: LGHNA, YNFKEQ. The CDR3 is 14 residues long. In DNA form, the CDR3 reads TGTGCCAGCAGCCTAGAGTGGGACACCGGGGAGCTGTTTTTT. Protein product: CASSLEWDTGELFF.

The rearrangement joins TRBV5-1 to TRBJ1-2; D remains unclear. The germline V gene encodes CDR1 SGHRS and CDR2 YFSETQ. This CDR3 has 12 amino acids. Deletions cut 3 bases from V and 5 bases from J, with 8 bases between. The CDR3 region has the DNA TGCGCCAGCAGCTCGTCAGAATATGGCTACACCTTC. This gives the protein CASSSSEYGYTF.

DNA of the CDR3: TGTGCCAGCAGCCTCGAGCTAGGGAGCGGCTACGAGCAGTACTTC. Translating gives CASSLELGSGYEQYF. This chain links TRBV4-2 with TRBJ2-7; possibly TRBD2 for D (5 bases). The CDR3 consists of 15 residues. Per the germline V gene, CDR1 is LGHNA and CDR2 is YNFKEQ. Between the trimmed V and J ends, which lost 4 bases and 3 bases, there was a span of 16 bases.

The rearrangement joins TRBV29-1 to TRBJ1-1; 8 nucleotides match TRBD1. V trimming: 8 bases; J trimming: 5 bases; junction bases outside the gene matches: 7. Per the germline V gene, CDR1 is SQVTM and CDR2 is ANQGSEA. This CDR3 region has 12 residues. CDR3 residues: CSLGQGGTEAFF. In DNA form, the CDR3 reads TGCAGCCTTGGACAGGGTGGAACTGAAGCTTTCTTT.

This rearrangement joins TRBV3-1 (or the pseudogene TRBV3-2) to TRBJ1-3, with no clear D. Germline values: CDR1 LGHDT, CDR2 YNNKEL (reference sequence). Between the trimmed V and J ends, which lost 4 bases and 2 bases, there was a span of 12 bases. The CDR3 loop spans 15 amino acids. CDR3 sequence: CASSPPGDTGNTIYF. CDR3 nucleotides: TGTGCCAGCAGCCCCCCCGGGGATACTGGAAACACCATATATTTT.

CDR3 amino acids: CASSLAGDEQFF. CDR3 bases: TGTGCCAGCAGTTTAGCGGGGGATGAGCAGTTCTTC. The chain carries TRBV12-3 or TRBV12-4 and TRBJ2-1, with D perhaps matching TRBD1 or TRBD2 (5 bases each). The CDR3 is 12 amino acids. V was pared by 0 bases and J by 8 bases, with 5 bases between.

The chain carries TRBV30 and TRBJ1-5; D remains unclear. The length of the CDR3 is 13 residues. Deletions cut 0 bases from V and 6 bases from J, with 9 bases between. In germline, CDR1 is GTSNPN, CDR2 SVGIG (reference sequence). In nucleotides, the CDR3 is TGTGCCTGGAGTGTCAATCGGGGTCAGCCCCAGCATTTT. This translates into CAWSVNRGQPQHF.

The V call is TRBV18, the J call TRBJ2-7, with 12 bases that match TRBD2. CDR1 and CDR2 (germline): KGHSH, LQKENI. V lost 3 bases, J lost 6 bases, and 15 bases stayed unmatched. The CDR3 runs to 18 residues. The CDR3 DNA follows: TGTGCCAGCTCACCTCCGGGACTAGCGGGCCCTCCCCCTAGCGAGCAGTACTTC. Translated: CASSPPGLAGPPPSEQYF.

This chain uses TRBV25-1 with TRBJ2-7, with a weak D call TRBD1 (5 bases). CDR1 and CDR2 from the germline V gene are MGHDK and SYGVNS. This CDR3 spans 13 amino acids. V was shortened by 2 bases and J by 3 bases, with 8 bases between the two germline ends. CDR3 DNA sequence: TGTGCCAGCAGTGAAGGGGCTCTCTACGAGCAGTACTTC. It specifies CASSEGALYEQYF.

J is TRBJ2-2 and V is TRBV7-9; possibly TRBD1 or TRBD2 for D (7 bases each). Looked up from germline, CDR1 is SEHNR and CDR2 is FQNEAQ (reference sequence). This CDR3 region has 14 residues. For the CDR3, the DNA is TGTGTCTCAGCGGGACAGCTTAACACCGGGGAGCTGTTTTTT. Protein product: CVSAGQLNTGELFF.

J is TRBJ2-5 and V is TRBV28; D gene unclear. Per germline, CDR1 MDHEN and CDR2 SYDVKM. Trimming removed 3 bases at V and 7 bases at J, with 6 bases between. The CDR3 consists of 11 residues. The CDR3 DNA follows: TGTGCCAGCAGTTTGGACGGGACCCAGTACTTC. Protein sequence: CASSLDGTQYF.

This chain joins TRBV18 and TRBJ2-5; 9 bases fit TRBD1. The germline V gene encodes CDR1 KGHSH and CDR2 LQKENI. The CDR3 loop spans 14 amino acids. Trimming cost V 3 bases and J 3 bases; bases outside gene matches: 2. The CDR3 reads CASSPTGGEETQYF. The CDR3 DNA sequence: TGTGCCAGCTCACCGACAGGGGGGGAAGAGACCCAGTACTTC.

Here the CDR3 reads CASSVRESSYNEQFF. CDR3 in DNA: TGTGCCAGCAGCGTTCGGGAGAGCTCCTACAATGAGCAGTTCTTC. J is TRBJ2-1 and V is TRBV9, with D maybe TRBD2 (6 bases). The CDR3 is 15 amino acids. The ends were cut back, 2 bases at V and 0 bases at J, with 9 bases in the middle. CDR1 SGDLS and CDR2 YYNGEE come from the germline V gene.